This T cell receptor (beta chain) was retrieved from a study of tumor-infiltrating lymphocytes in glioblastoma multiforme (dated by TCRdb to between 2016 and 2019). The study in broad terms: To test whether intratumoral genomic heterogeneity fosters TIL diversity, the study jointly examined somatic mutations, TIL diversity and immune response activity. General conclusions and limits of the study: Clone frequencies may be distorted by RNA-based TCR sequencing because unequal numbers of TCR transcripts are carried by T cells. Generalizability is limited because the TCR and somatic mutation analysis included only one glioblastoma patient. The authors noted that sorting T cells into functional subsets, which was not done in the study, would be a future improvement.

Measured from the cysteine to the phenylalanine, the CDR3 is 13 residues long. Only the CDR3 part of the read is kept: 39 bases, read in frame from the first base. The germline ends are 14 bases apart after V is trimmed by 8 bases and J by 9 bases. The germline V gene specifies SGHAT as CDR1 and FQNNGV as CDR2. Using a modified ARM-PCR protocol with multiple V-beta primers and a C-beta primer, the team built TCRB libraries from RNA through three nested multiplex PCR rounds. Starting from 0.5 ug of total RNA, TCRB-specific cDNA was synthesized using ProtoScript II Reverse Transcriptase and a C-beta primer. For the TCRB libraries, no unique molecular identifiers were described. In the third PCR, barcodes and adapters were added over approximately 24 cycles with Deep VentR (exo-) polymerase, and the 250-500 bp bands were then gel purified. TCRB libraries were sequenced on an Illumina HiSeq 2500 with 250 bp paired-end reads. The original methods were these. Reads were cleaned with Trimmomatic, merged with FLASH, assigned V, D and J segments with MiGEC, and analyzed with VDJtools. The Shannon-Wiener diversity index, calculated using VDJtools, was used to quantify repertoire diversity. The public reads were run again by TCRdb, first through fastp at Q25 and then through MiXCR, and only productive beta chains were kept. When rows share a CDR3 protein, they turn into one entry using the most common DNA and genes. In this record, the V and J calls reflect TCRdb's handling and not the investigators' own analysis. This sample lists roughly 15,000 distinct CDR3 sequences; 73% were detected once. The top ten hold less than 45% of the sample.

The AllPrep DNA/RNA mini kit was used to purify genomic DNA and total RNA at the same time from each of the approximately 9 tumor samples. Every RNA sample had an RNA integrity number above 6.5 and an OD 260/280 ratio above 1.9. This clonotype was observed a single time. The antigen it binds to is not known. Base qualities were left out, and no much larger clone turns up one base away. One read amounts to weak evidence. The source material was brain tumor tissue. This TCR was sampled from a male donor with glioblastoma. The rearranged segments are TRBV11-2 and TRBJ1-6, and TRBD1 may be the D gene, going by 6 matching bases. CDR3 protein: CASLESGASPLHF. The nucleotide sequence is TGTGCCAGCTTAGAATCGGGGGCTTCACCCCTCCACTTT.